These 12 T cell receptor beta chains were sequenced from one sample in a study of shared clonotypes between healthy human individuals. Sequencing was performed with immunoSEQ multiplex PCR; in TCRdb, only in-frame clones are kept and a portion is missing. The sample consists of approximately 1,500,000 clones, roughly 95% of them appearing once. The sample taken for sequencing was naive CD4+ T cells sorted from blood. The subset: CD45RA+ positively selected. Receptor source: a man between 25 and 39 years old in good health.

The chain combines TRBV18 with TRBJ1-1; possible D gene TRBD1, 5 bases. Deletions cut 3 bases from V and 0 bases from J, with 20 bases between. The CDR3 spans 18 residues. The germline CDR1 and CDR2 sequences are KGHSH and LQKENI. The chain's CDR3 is CASSPIRLGDIMNTEAFF. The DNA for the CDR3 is TGTGCCAGCTCACCTATACGCCTAGGGGATATCATGAACACTGAAGCTTTCTTT.

CDR3 sequence reads: CASRDRGSTGELFF. In DNA, the CDR3 is TGTGCCAGCAGGGACAGGGGTAGCACCGGGGAGCTGTTTTTT. The gene calls are TRBV6-1 and TRBJ2-2; 9 bases map to TRBD1. CDR3 size: 14 residues. Germline CDR1 MNHNS, CDR2 SASEGT. The J segment lost 4 bases and the V segment lost 6 bases, leaving 3 bases of the junction unmatched.

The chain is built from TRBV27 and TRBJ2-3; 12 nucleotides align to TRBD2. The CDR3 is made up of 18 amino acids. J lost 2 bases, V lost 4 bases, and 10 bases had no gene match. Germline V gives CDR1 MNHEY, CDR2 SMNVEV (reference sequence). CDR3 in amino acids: CASSSSTSGSPLTDTQYF. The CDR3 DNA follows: TGTGCCAGCAGTTCCTCGACTAGCGGGAGCCCCCTCACAGATACGCAGTATTTT.

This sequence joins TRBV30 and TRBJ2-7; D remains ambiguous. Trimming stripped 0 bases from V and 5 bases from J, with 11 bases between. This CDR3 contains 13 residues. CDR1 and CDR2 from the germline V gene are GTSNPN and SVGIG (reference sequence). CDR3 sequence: CAWSVRVLDEQYF. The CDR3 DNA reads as TGTGCCTGGAGTGTACGTGTCCTCGACGAGCAGTACTTC.

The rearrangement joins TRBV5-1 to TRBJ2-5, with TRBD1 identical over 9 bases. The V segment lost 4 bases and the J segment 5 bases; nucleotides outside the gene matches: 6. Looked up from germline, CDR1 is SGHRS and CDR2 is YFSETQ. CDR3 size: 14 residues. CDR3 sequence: CASSGTGLGETQYF. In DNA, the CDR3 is TGCGCCAGCAGCGGGACAGGGTTGGGGGAGACCCAGTACTTC.

The CDR3 bases are TGTGCCAGCAGCTTCGCTCAGGGAGGAAGGTACAATGAGCAGTTCTTC. Protein sequence: CASSFAQGGRYNEQFF. The J gene is TRBJ2-1, the V gene TRBV7-3, with D possibly matching TRBD2 (6 bases). Germline lookup yields CDR1 SGHTA and CDR2 FQGTGA. This CDR3 spans 16 amino acids. The V and J ends lost 3 bases and 4 bases respectively, with 16 bases between them.

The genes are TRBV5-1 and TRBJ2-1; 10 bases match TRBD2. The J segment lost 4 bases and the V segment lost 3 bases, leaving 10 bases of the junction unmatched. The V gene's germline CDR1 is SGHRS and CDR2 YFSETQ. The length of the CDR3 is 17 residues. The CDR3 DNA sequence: TGCGCCAGCAGCTCACTGACTAGCGGGCTAGGATACAATGAGCAGTTCTTC. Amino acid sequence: CASSSLTSGLGYNEQFF.

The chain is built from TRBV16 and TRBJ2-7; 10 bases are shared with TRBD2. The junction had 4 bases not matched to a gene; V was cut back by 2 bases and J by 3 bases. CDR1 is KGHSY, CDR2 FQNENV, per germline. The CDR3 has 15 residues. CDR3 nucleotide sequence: TGTGCCAGCAGCCAAAGTAGACTAGCGGGCTACGAGCAGTACTTC. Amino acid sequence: CASSQSRLAGYEQYF.

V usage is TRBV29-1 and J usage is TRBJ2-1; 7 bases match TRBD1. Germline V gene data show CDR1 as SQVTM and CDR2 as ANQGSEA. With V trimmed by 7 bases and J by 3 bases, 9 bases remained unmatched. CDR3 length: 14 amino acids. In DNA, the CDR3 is TGCAGCGGAGGGACAGCGAGCAGCTACAATGAGCAGTTCTTC. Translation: CSGGTASSYNEQFF.

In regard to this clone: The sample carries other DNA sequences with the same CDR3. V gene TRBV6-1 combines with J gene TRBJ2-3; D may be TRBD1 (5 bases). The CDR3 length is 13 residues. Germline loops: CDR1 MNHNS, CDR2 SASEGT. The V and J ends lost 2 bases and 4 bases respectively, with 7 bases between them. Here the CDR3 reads CASSEQGADTQYF. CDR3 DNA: TGTGCCAGCAGTGAACAGGGCGCAGATACGCAGTATTTT.

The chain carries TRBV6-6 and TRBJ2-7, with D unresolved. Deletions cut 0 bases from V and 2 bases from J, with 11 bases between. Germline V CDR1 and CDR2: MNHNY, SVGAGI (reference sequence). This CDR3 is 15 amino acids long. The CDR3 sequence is CASSYSWRNTYEQYF. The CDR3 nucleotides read TGTGCCAGCAGTTACTCGTGGAGAAATACCTACGAGCAGTACTTC.

Here the CDR3 DNA reads TGCGCCAGCAGTGATGGCGGGGGGTACAATGAGCAGTTCTTC. Amino acids: CASSDGGGYNEQFF. The chain carries TRBV10-1 and TRBJ2-1; TRBD2 agrees at 8 bases. Germline lookup yields CDR1 WNHNN and CDR2 SYGVQD (reference sequence). The CDR3 is 14 amino acids. V shed 3 bases and J 4 bases; nucleotides not matched to a gene: 2.